These 2 T cell receptor beta chains share one sample of origin, sequenced in a study of blood T cell repertoires in COVID-19 (dated by TCRdb to the early 2020s). The library came from the immunoSEQ multiplex PCR assay. In its TCRdb copy, this immuneACCESS table keeps in-frame sequences only and misses some clones. Where compared with another copy, unresolved V genes explain less than half of these, and the others have no known cause. The sample yields over 250,000 clones; roughly 85% were counted once. 13% of the sample is held by the ten biggest clonotypes. The sequenced sample was peripheral blood. These receptors originate from a human donor in a cohort sampled during active COVID-19.

The rearrangement links TRBV3-1 (or the pseudogene TRBV3-2) to TRBJ2-2; 9 bases align to TRBD2. Germline lookup yields CDR1 LGHDT and CDR2 YNNKEL (reference sequence). With V trimmed by 8 bases and J by 5 bases, 0 bases remained unmatched. The CDR3 runs 12 residues. The CDR3 protein is CASLAGTGELFF. The DNA for the CDR3 is TGTGCCAGCCTAGCGGGAACCGGGGAGCTGTTTTTT.

Worth noting for this clone: This sample also contains other DNA sequences that code for the same CDR3. This chain uses TRBV9 with TRBJ2-7; 8 bases agree with TRBD1. V shed 0 bases and J 3 bases; nucleotides not matched to a gene: 5. The CDR3 contains 15 residues. Germline CDR1 and CDR2: SGDLS and YYNGEE. CDR3 bases: TGTGCCAGCAGCGTAGGTGGGACAGGATTCTACGAGCAGTACTTC. It yields the protein CASSVGGTGFYEQYF.